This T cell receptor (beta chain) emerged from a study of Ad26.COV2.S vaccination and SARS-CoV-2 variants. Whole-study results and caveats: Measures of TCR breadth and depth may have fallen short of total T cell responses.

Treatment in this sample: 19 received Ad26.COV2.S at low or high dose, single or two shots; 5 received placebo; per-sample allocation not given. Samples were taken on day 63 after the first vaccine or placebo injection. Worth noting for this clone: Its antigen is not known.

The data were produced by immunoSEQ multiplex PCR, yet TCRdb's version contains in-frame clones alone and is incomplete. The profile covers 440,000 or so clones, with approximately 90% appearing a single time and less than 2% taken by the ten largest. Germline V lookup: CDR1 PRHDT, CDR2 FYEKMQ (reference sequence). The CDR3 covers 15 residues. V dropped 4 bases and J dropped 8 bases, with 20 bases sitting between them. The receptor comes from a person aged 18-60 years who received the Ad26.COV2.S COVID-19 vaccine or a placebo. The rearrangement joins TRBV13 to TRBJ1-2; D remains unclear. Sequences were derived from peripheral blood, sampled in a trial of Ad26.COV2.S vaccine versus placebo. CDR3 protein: CASSSGENIFLGYTF. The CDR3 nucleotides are TGTGCCAGCAGCTCCGGGGAAAACATTTTCTTGGGCTACACCTTC. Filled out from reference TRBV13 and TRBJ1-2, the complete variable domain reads AAGVIQSPRHLIKEKRETATLKCYPIPRHDTVYWYQQGPGQDPQFLISFYEKMQSDKGSIPDRFSAQQFSDYHSELNMSSLELGDSALYFCASSSGENIFLGYTFGSGTRLTVV.